This TCR beta chain was documented in a study of T cells in Graves' hyperthyroidism and ophthalmopathy. This clonotype was counted many times. Amplification yielded TCR beta CDR3 regions, with RNA transcripts as the source. HTBI primers were the set used in a first-round RT-PCR of the TCR CDR3. Each CDR3 protein is one row after TCRdb ran MiXCR on the multiplex PCR reads. This sample carries hundreds of thousands of distinct CDR3 sequences, about 20% of them seen once, and the ten largest clones take roughly a third. Uncontrolled infection, other autoimmune disease, pregnancy and lactation each barred patients from inclusion. Germline CDR1 is SGHAT and CDR2 is FQNNGV. The junction had 4 bases not matched to a gene; V was cut back by 0 bases and J by 5 bases. The CDR3 is made up of 16 amino acids.

The sequence came from a man younger than 45 with Graves' ophthalmopathy. The sequencing input was blood. J is TRBJ2-5 and V is TRBV11-2; TRBD2 matches at 12 bases. CDR3: CASSLDRLAGVETQYF. In DNA form, the CDR3 reads TGTGCCAGCAGCTTAGATCGACTAGCGGGAGTCGAGACCCAGTACTTC.